This TCR beta chain was profiled in a study of shared clonotypes between healthy human individuals. Findings of the study overall: Clonotypes that were shared across four donors made up around 5% of naive CD4 clonotypes. Only blood was sampled; tissue repertoires likely differ.

The CDR3 sequence is 15 residues long. The ends lost 6 bases at V and 1 base at J; junction bases unmatched: 7. Germline V CDR1 and CDR2: MNHEY, SVGAGI. The data were produced by immunoSEQ multiplex PCR, yet TCRdb's version contains in-frame clones alone and is incomplete. The table includes a few hundred thousand clones, about 70% detected once. Both subsets, CD45RA+ naive and CD45RA-negative memory, were split from the CD4+ cells. Concerning this clone: Its antigen is unidentified.

The chain is built from TRBV6-5 and TRBJ2-3; TRBD2 matches at 7 bases. The sequence was collected from a man younger than 45 in good health. Source material: memory CD4+ T cells sorted from blood. Subset of the sample: CD45RA-negative fraction. The chain's CDR3 is CASSVGLHGTDTQYF. The CDR3 nucleotides read TGTGCCAGCAGCGTGGGACTACACGGCACAGATACGCAGTATTTT.